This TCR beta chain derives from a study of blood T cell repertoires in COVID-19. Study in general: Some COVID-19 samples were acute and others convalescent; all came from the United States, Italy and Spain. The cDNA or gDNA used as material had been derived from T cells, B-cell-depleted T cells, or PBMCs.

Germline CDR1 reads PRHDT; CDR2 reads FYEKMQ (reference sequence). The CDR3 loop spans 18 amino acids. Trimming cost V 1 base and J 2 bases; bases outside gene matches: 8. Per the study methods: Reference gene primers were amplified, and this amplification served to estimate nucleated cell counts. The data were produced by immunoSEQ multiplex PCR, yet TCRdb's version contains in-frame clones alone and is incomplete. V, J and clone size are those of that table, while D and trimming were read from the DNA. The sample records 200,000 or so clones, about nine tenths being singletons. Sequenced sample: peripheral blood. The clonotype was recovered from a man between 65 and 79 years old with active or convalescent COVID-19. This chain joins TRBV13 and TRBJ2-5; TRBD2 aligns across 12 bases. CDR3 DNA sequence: TGTGCCAGCAGCTTAGCTGCCTTACTAGCGGGGGGACAAGAGACCCAGTACTTC. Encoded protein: CASSLAALLAGGQETQYF.